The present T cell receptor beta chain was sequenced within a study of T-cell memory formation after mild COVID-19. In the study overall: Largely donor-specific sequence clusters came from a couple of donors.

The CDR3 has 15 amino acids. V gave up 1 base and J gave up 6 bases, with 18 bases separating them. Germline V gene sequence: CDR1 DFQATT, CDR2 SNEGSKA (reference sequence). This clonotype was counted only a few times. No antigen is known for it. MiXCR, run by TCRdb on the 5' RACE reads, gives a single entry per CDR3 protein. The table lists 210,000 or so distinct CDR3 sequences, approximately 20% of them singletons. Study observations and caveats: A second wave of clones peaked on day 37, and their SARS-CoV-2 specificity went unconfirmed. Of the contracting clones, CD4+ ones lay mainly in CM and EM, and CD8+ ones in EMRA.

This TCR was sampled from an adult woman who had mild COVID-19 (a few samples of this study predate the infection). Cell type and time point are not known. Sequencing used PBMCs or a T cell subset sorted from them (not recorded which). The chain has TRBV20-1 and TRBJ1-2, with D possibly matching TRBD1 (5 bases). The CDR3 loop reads CSARVEWVDSHGYTF. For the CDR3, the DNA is TGCAGTGCTAGAGTGGAGTGGGTCGACAGCCATGGCTACACCTTC.